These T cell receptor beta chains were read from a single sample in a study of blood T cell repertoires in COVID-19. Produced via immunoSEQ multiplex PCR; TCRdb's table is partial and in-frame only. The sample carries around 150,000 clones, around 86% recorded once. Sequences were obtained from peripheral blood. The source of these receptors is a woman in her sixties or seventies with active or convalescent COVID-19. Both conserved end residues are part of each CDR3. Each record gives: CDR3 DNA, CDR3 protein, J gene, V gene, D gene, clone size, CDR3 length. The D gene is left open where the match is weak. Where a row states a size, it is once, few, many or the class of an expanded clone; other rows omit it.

TGTGCCAGCAGCTCGACCGCGGGGAAAGAGACCCAGTACTTC	CASSSTAGKETQYF	TRBJ2-5	TRBV5-4	.	.	14
TGTGCCAGCAGCCCCGCGGGGGGCTCTGGAAACACCATATATTTT	CASSPAGGSGNTIYF	TRBJ1-3	TRBV7-9	.	.	15
TGTGCCAGCAGTGATCCGACAGGGTTCGCTTCACCCCTCCACTTT	CASSDPTGFASPLHF	TRBJ1-6	TRBV2	TRBD1	few	15
TGTGCCAGCAGTTCGCCCCAGGGGTTCGCCAAAAACATTCAGTACTTC	CASSSPQGFAKNIQYF	TRBJ2-4	TRBV28	.	.	16
TGTGCCAGCAGATCAAAGGATCAACGACAGGGCGCTCAGCCCCAGCATTTT	CASRSKDQRQGAQPQHF	TRBJ1-5	TRBV27	TRBD1	.	17
TGTGCCAGCTCACCAGGAGTGGGCCGGGACCAGTACTTC	CASSPGVGRDQYF	TRBJ2-5	TRBV18	.	.	13
TGTGCCAGCAGCGCGGGACAGGGGTATAGCAATCAGCCCCAGCATTTT	CASSAGQGYSNQPQHF	TRBJ1-5	TRBV7-2	TRBD1	.	16
TGTGCCTGGAGTCCCATCTACAATGAGCAGTTCTTC	CAWSPIYNEQFF	TRBJ2-1	TRBV30	.	once	12
TGTGCCAGTAGTATGGGCAGGGTGACCTCTGGAAACACCATATATTTT	CASSMGRVTSGNTIYF	TRBJ1-3	TRBV19	.	.	16
TGTGCCAGCTCGCGGGAGGGGGCACAGGGCTACACCTTC	CASSREGAQGYTF	TRBJ1-2	TRBV18	TRBD1	.	13
TGTGCCAGTAGCCCCCTTCGGGGCTATAATTCACCCCTCCACTTT	CASSPLRGYNSPLHF	TRBJ1-6	TRBV19	.	.	15
TGTGCCAGCAGTCCCCGACAGAGAAAGTACCCCCTCCACTTT	CASSPRQRKYPLHF	TRBJ1-6	TRBV28	.	.	14
TGTGCCAGCAGCCAAGGGGACAGGGGGCGAACTCTTGCTTTCTTT	CASSQGDRGRTLAFF	TRBJ1-1	TRBV3-1/TRBV3-2	TRBD1	.	15
TGTGCCAGCAGCCAAGCAGCGGCCGGGGTAGGTGCGGGAGATACGCAGTATTTT	CASSQAAAGVGAGDTQYF	TRBJ2-3	TRBV4-2	.	.	18
TGTGCCACTCAGACAGGGGGATACAATGAGCAGTTCTTC	CATQTGGYNEQFF	TRBJ2-1	TRBV24-1	TRBD1	.	13
TGTGCCAGCAGTTTACAGGGGGAGCAGTACTTC	CASSLQGEQYF	TRBJ2-7	TRBV6-2/TRBV6-3	TRBD1	few	11
TGTGCCAGCAGCGGAATCGGACTAGCGGGAGGGGCCGGGGAGCTGTTTTTT	CASSGIGLAGGAGELFF	TRBJ2-2	TRBV9	TRBD2	.	17
TGTGCCAGTAGTACTACCTCGACAGGGAGGAGCTATGGCTACACCTTC	CASSTTSTGRSYGYTF	TRBJ1-2	TRBV19	TRBD1	.	16
TGTGCCAGCAGCCAAGCGGGGGGTTGGGAGACCCAGTACTTC	CASSQAGGWETQYF	TRBJ2-5	TRBV3-1/TRBV3-2	TRBD2	.	14